This T cell receptor delta chain was recorded in a study of γδ T cells in repeated Plasmodium falciparum infection. Study-wide points: Vgamma9/Vdelta2+ repertoires stayed stably polyclonal over time and infection. Vdelta2-negative gammadelta repertoires appeared less diverse and less shared in Malian than Australian children.

Comment on this clone: Its target is not known. TCRdb's protein, taken from a much larger clone, differs from this DNA's translation at residue 14, likely owing to a read error; the protein displayed comes from the DNA.

Flow sorting of PBMC yielded separate Vgamma9/Vdelta2+ and Vdelta2-negative gammadelta T cell populations for bulk repertoire analysis. Germline V gene lookup returns CDR1 GEAIGNYY and CDR2 EKD. This CDR3 region has 24 residues. With V trimmed by 0 bases and J by 0 bases, 29 bases remained unmatched. TCRdb processed the multiplex PCR reads again with the CATT caller. The repertoire consists of 90,000 or so delta-chain clones, with roughly 0.98% occurring once and the leading ten covering roughly 9.5%. The specimen was gamma-delta T cells from blood. The TCR originated in a pool of human donors (malaria-infected and uninfected, not separated). The chain joins TRDV2 to TRDJ1; 8 nucleotides agree with TRDD3. Assignment of the J gene here rests on matching the DNA to germline, because TCRdb gives none. The CDR3 bases are TGTGCCTGTGACACCCTCGAGGCCCTACCGGTACTGGGGGGCCCCCTGCTGTACACCGATAAACTCATCTTT. This gives the protein CACDTLEALPVLGGPLLYTDKLIF.